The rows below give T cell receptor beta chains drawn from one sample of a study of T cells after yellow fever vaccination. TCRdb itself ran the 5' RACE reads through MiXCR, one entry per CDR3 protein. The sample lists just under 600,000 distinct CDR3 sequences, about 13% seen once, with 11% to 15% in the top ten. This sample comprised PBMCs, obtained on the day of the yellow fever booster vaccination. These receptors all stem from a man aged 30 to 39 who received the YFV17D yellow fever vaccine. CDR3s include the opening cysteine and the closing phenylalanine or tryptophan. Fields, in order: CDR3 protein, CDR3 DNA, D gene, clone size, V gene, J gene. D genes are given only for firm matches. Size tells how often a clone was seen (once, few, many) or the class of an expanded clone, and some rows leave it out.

CDR3: CAISRSQGDSPLHF; DNA: TGTGCCATCAGCCGGTCCCAAGGCGATTCACCCCTCCACTTT; D: -; size: -; V: TRBV10-3; J: TRBJ1-6
CDR3: CSSLARGGKTQYF; DNA: TGCAGTTCACTAGCCCGAGGCGGGAAGACCCAGTACTTC; D: -; size: few; V: TRBV20-1; J: TRBJ2-5
CDR3: CASSLQGMIETQYF; DNA: TGCGCCAGCAGCCTGCAGGGGATGATAGAGACCCAGTACTTC; D: -; size: few; V: TRBV5-1; J: TRBJ2-5
CDR3: CSARGGLGHTQYF; DNA: TGCAGTGCTAGAGGGGGACTGGGACATACGCAGTATTTT; D: -; size: few; V: TRBV20-1; J: TRBJ2-3
CDR3: CAISETPSGGPADIQYF; DNA: TGTGCCATCAGTGAGACCCCGTCGGGCGGGCCGGCGGACATTCAGTACTTC; D: -; size: many; V: TRBV10-3; J: TRBJ2-4
CDR3: CASATSGRAANTGELFF; DNA: TGTGCCAGTGCGACTAGCGGGAGGGCCGCGAACACCGGGGAGCTGTTTTTT; D: TRBD2; size: -; V: TRBV7-3; J: TRBJ2-2
CDR3: CASVGTEHFRSSYNSPLHF; DNA: TGTGCCAGCGTAGGGACAGAGCACTTTAGAAGCTCCTATAATTCACCCCTCCACTTT; D: -; size: few; V: TRBV21-1; J: TRBJ1-6
CDR3: CSASPGTGVEKLFF; DNA: TGCAGTGCCTCACCAGGGACAGGGGTCGAAAAACTGTTTTTT; D: TRBD1; size: few; V: TRBV20-1; J: TRBJ1-4
CDR3: CAISFRRTDTQYF; DNA: TGTGCCATCAGTTTCCGGCGCACAGATACGCAGTATTTT; D: -; size: few; V: TRBV10-3; J: TRBJ2-3
CDR3: CCARVKERRSYNEQFF; DNA: TGCTGTGCTAGAGTAAAGGAGCGGCGCTCCTACAATGAGCAGTTCTTC; D: -; size: -; V: TRBV20-1; J: TRBJ2-1
CDR3: CASSPLGGSTNEKLFF; DNA: TGTGCCAGCAGCCCTCTGGGAGGGTCAACTAATGAAAAACTGTTTTTT; D: -; size: few; V: TRBV6-1; J: TRBJ1-4
CDR3: CASQGGSYEQYF; DNA: TGTGCCAGTCAGGGGGGCTCCTACGAGCAGTACTTC; D: -; size: -; V: TRBV7-9; J: TRBJ2-7
CDR3: CSAMDRENYGYTF; DNA: TGCAGCGCAATGGACAGGGAGAACTATGGCTACACCTTC; D: TRBD1; size: few; V: TRBV29-1; J: TRBJ1-2
CDR3: CASSYSPPGTSTDTQYF; DNA: TGTGCCAGCAGTTACTCCCCCCCGGGGACTAGCACAGATACGCAGTATTTT; D: -; size: few; V: TRBV6-5; J: TRBJ2-3
CDR3: CASSQETAGVLGEQYF; DNA: TGCGCCAGCAGCCAAGAGACAGCGGGAGTTCTGGGCGAGCAGTACTTC; D: TRBD2; size: -; V: TRBV4-3; J: TRBJ2-7
CDR3: CASSLWAGGQTGELFF; DNA: TGTGCCAGCAGCCTCTGGGCGGGAGGGCAAACCGGGGAGCTGTTTTTT; D: TRBD2; size: few; V: TRBV7-3; J: TRBJ2-2
CDR3: CASSFRGSGAQRQETQYF; DNA: TGTGCCAGCAGCTTTCGGGGGAGCGGAGCCCAACGGCAAGAGACCCAGTACTTC; D: -; size: -; V: TRBV5-6; J: TRBJ2-5
CDR3: CASGTGSNQPQHF; DNA: TGTGCCTCCGGGACAGGCTCGAATCAGCCCCAGCATTTT; D: TRBD1; size: -; V: TRBV30; J: TRBJ1-5
CDR3: CASSRRLAGTYEQYF; DNA: TGCGCCAGCAGCCGGCGACTAGCGGGAACCTACGAGCAGTACTTC; D: TRBD2; size: few; V: TRBV4-3; J: TRBJ2-7
CDR3: CASRGLEGETQYF; DNA: TGTGCCAGCAGGGGACTAGAAGGGGAGACCCAGTACTTC; D: TRBD2; size: few; V: TRBV12-3/TRBV12-4; J: TRBJ2-5
CDR3: CASSLPSGGATSPLHF; DNA: TGTGCCAGCAGCTTACCGAGTGGGGGGGCTACATCACCCCTCCACTTT; D: -; size: few; V: TRBV7-2; J: TRBJ1-6
CDR3: CSAGGTGQETQYF; DNA: TGCAGTGCTGGTGGGACAGGGCAAGAGACCCAGTACTTC; D: TRBD1; size: few; V: TRBV20-1; J: TRBJ2-5
CDR3: CASSDRSDEQYF; DNA: TGTGCCAGCAGCGATCGTAGCGACGAGCAGTACTTC; D: -; size: -; V: TRBV9; J: TRBJ2-7
CDR3: CASSESMGLAGNTDTQYF; DNA: TGCGCCAGCAGTGAGTCGATGGGACTAGCGGGGAACACAGATACGCAGTATTTT; D: TRBD2; size: -; V: TRBV10-1; J: TRBJ2-3
CDR3: CASSPELKIDTGELFF; DNA: TGTGCCAGCTCACCAGAGCTGAAAATCGACACCGGGGAGCTGTTTTTT; D: -; size: many; V: TRBV18; J: TRBJ2-2